The 29 T cell receptor beta chains given below trace back to one sample, sequenced in a study of cytomegalovirus exposure and HLA in healthy donors. The PCR contained 60 Vbeta and 13 Jbeta primers. This table comes from immunoSEQ multiplex PCR, and its TCRdb copy is limited to in-frame clones, with some not included. The sample contains 85,000 to 110,000 clones, 76% of which appear only once. The sample comprised PBMCs. Source of these receptors: a woman aged 18 to 35 in good health and CMV-seropositive.

Notes on this clone: Relative to the germline gene, one junction end is altered; a read error may explain this. This chain uses TRBV19 with TRBJ2-7; TRBD2 agrees at 9 bases. CDR1 is LNHDA and CDR2 is SQIVND in the germline V gene (reference sequence). The CDR3 spans 14 residues. The CDR3: CAGSMLGLAREQYF. DNA for the CDR3: TGTGCCGGTAGTATGCTCGGACTAGCGCGGGAGCAGTACTTC.

This clone was seen a few times. The chain has TRBV6-5 and TRBJ1-1; 9 bases align to TRBD1. Germline CDR1 and CDR2: MNHEY and SVGAGI. The J segment lost 2 bases and the V segment lost 5 bases, leaving 3 bases of the junction unmatched. CDR3 length equals 14 residues. The CDR3 DNA is TGTGCCAGCAGTGGACAGGGGTTTAACACTGAAGCTTTCTTT. This gives the protein CASSGQGFNTEAFF.

The J gene is TRBJ2-1, the V gene TRBV19; 8 positions match TRBD2. The CDR3 covers 15 residues. CDR1 LNHDA and CDR2 SQIVND come from the germline V gene (reference sequence). J lost 5 bases, V lost 4 bases, and 7 bases had no gene match. The CDR3 here is CASSKAGAWDNEQFF. The CDR3 DNA reads TGTGCCAGTAGTAAAGCGGGAGCGTGGGACAATGAGCAGTTCTTC.

The V gene is TRBV19, the J gene TRBJ2-3; maybe TRBD1 (5 bases). From germline, CDR1 is LNHDA and CDR2 SQIVND (reference sequence). Trimming pared 2 bases from V and 2 bases from J, leaving 8 bases between. CDR3 length equals 14 residues. The CDR3 sequence is CASSIQGTTDTQYF. As DNA, the CDR3 is TGTGCCAGTAGTATACAGGGTACCACAGATACGCAGTATTTT.

The chain joins TRBV11-1 to TRBJ2-7; maybe TRBD2 (6 bases). V lost 5 bases and J lost 5, with 22 bases in between. The germline V gene has CDR1 SGHAT and CDR2 FQDESV (reference sequence). CDR3 length: 16 residues. The CDR3 coding sequence is TGTGCCAGCAGCAAGACAGTGGCGGGAAACGGCCACGAGCAGTACTTC. It yields the protein CASSKTVAGNGHEQYF.

This clone was detected a few times. The CDR3 nucleotides read TGTGCCAGCTCACCACCAAACAGGGCGCCGTTGAAGACCCAGTACTTC. Encoded protein: CASSPPNRAPLKTQYF. J is TRBJ2-5 and V is TRBV18; D may be TRBD1 (6 bases). Germline V lookup: CDR1 KGHSH, CDR2 LQKENI. Trimming left V 0 bases short and J 6 bases short, with 17 bases between. The CDR3 contains 16 residues.

This clone was counted once. The chain links TRBV10-1 to TRBJ2-5; the match to TRBD1 covers 7 bases. Germline assignment: CDR1 WNHNN and CDR2 SYGVQD (reference sequence). The V segment lost 0 bases and the J segment 1 base; nucleotides outside the gene matches: 5. The length of the CDR3 is 16 residues. The CDR3 spells CASSESTGTSQETQYF. The DNA of the CDR3 is TGCGCCAGCAGTGAGTCGACAGGGACAAGCCAAGAGACCCAGTACTTC.

This chain links TRBV30 with TRBJ2-5, with D perhaps matching TRBD2 (5 bases). Germline V CDR1 and CDR2: GTSNPN, SVGIG (reference sequence). The CDR3 runs 11 residues. Trimming removed 5 bases from V and 13 bases from J, with 17 bases in between. The CDR3: CAWGPLSGGYF. CDR3 in DNA: TGTGCCTGGGGACCTTTGAGCGGCGGGTACTTC.

The rearrangement links TRBV7-8 to TRBJ1-5, with 7 bases matching TRBD1. V gave up 1 base and J gave up 3 bases; unmatched junction bases: 3. CDR1 is SGHVS, CDR2 FQNEAQ, per germline. This CDR3 has 15 residues. This CDR3 is CASSLETGFNQPQHF. CDR3 nucleotides: TGTGCCAGCAGCTTAGAGACAGGGTTCAATCAGCCCCAGCATTTT.

This chain joins TRBV6-5 and TRBJ1-6; D is perhaps TRBD1 (5 bases). Deletions cut 5 bases from V and 10 bases from J, with 18 bases between. In germline, CDR1 is MNHEY, CDR2 SVGAGI. The CDR3 runs to 15 residues. The CDR3 DNA sequence: TGTGCCAGCAGTCCCTACCGACAGCCTCGCTCACCCCTCCACTTT. Its translation is CASSPYRQPRSPLHF.

This clone was observed once. The CDR3 loop is CASKRDRAADTQYF. The DNA of the CDR3 is TGTGCCAGCAAACGGGACAGGGCCGCAGATACGCAGTATTTT. The chain combines TRBV2 with TRBJ2-3; 9 nucleotides align to TRBD1. Per the germline V gene, CDR1 is SNHLY and CDR2 is FYNNEI. CDR3 length: 14 residues. V gave up 7 bases and J gave up 4 bases; unmatched junction bases: 6.

V gene TRBV18 combines with J gene TRBJ2-7, with D possibly TRBD2 on 6 matching bases. Trimming took off 5 bases at V and 3 bases at J, with 11 bases between the two ends. The germline gives CDR1 KGHSH, CDR2 LQKENI. The length of the CDR3 is 13 residues. As DNA, the CDR3 is TGTGCCAGCTCAGGAGGGGCCCGCTACGAGCAGTACTTC. This sequence encodes CASSGGARYEQYF.

In its sample, this clone was seen once. The chain joins TRBV6-1 to TRBJ1-1; no firm D call. This CDR3 comprises 15 residues. V was shortened by 2 bases and J by 3 bases, with 13 bases between the two germline ends. The germline CDR1 and CDR2 sequences are MNHNS and SASEGT. The CDR3 sequence: CASSEFRLSDTEAFF. The DNA of the CDR3 is TGTGCCAGCAGTGAATTTCGTTTATCGGACACTGAAGCTTTCTTT.

The chain recombines TRBV6-1 with TRBJ2-1; 7 bases are a match to TRBD2. Germline CDR1 MNHNS, CDR2 SASEGT. The CDR3 totals 15 residues. V lost 6 bases to trimming and J lost 7 bases; unmatched junction nucleotides: 12. The CDR3: CASRSGEGSRNEQFF. The CDR3 coding sequence is TGTGCCAGCAGGAGCGGGGAGGGTAGTCGGAATGAGCAGTTCTTC.

The rearrangement joins TRBV6-5 to TRBJ1-5, with 7 bases lining up with TRBD1. The CDR3 totals 15 residues. The germline V gene has CDR1 MNHEY and CDR2 SVGAGI. Germline trimming cut 0 bases from V and 5 bases from J; bases unmatched to any gene: 4. In DNA, the CDR3 is TGTGCCAGCAGTTACTCCGGGACAGCCGATCAGCCCCAGCATTTT. Translation: CASSYSGTADQPQHF.

This clone has only a few counts. The chain joins TRBV5-6 to TRBJ2-2; 8 bases fit TRBD2. There are 16 residues in the CDR3. Germline CDR1 SGHDT, CDR2 YYEEEE. V dropped 4 bases and J dropped 1; count of bases not matched to a gene: 6. CDR3 sequence: CASSRRGGLNTGELFF. The CDR3 region has the DNA TGTGCCAGCAGCCGCCGGGGGGGATTGAACACCGGGGAGCTGTTTTTT.

The genes are TRBV6-5 and TRBJ1-5; D not certain. Trimming removed 2 bases from V and 5 bases from J, with 13 bases in between. The CDR3 runs to 15 residues. From germline, CDR1 is MNHEY and CDR2 SVGAGI. The CDR3 bases are TGTGCCAGCAGTTACGGGCCCGAAGGCTATCAGCCCCAGCATTTT. It yields the protein CASSYGPEGYQPQHF.

The chain employs TRBV28 and TRBJ1-1; D is uncertain. Germline V gene sequence: CDR1 MDHEN, CDR2 SYDVKM. V was pared by 7 bases and J by 1 base, with 13 bases between. The CDR3 totals 14 residues. Here the CDR3 reads CASTGLIGNTEAFF. CDR3 nucleotide sequence: TGTGCCAGCACGGGTTTGATAGGGAACACTGAAGCTTTCTTT.

The genes are TRBV19 and TRBJ2-5; possible D gene TRBD2, 5 bases. Trimming pared 1 base from V and 2 bases from J, leaving 8 bases between. The CDR3 is 14 residues long. The V gene's germline CDR1 is LNHDA and CDR2 SQIVND (reference sequence). For the CDR3, the DNA is TGTGCCAGTAGTATAGGGTCGGGGCAAGAGACCCAGTACTTC. It encodes CASSIGSGQETQYF.

V gene TRBV6-5 combines with J gene TRBJ2-7, with 7 bases identical to TRBD1. The V segment lost 0 bases and the J segment 0 bases; nucleotides outside the gene matches: 2. This CDR3 is built from 15 residues. Germline-derived CDR1 and CDR2 are MNHEY and SVGAGI. The chain's CDR3 is CASSYSGQLSYEQYF. The CDR3, as DNA: TGTGCCAGCAGTTACTCGGGACAGCTCTCCTACGAGCAGTACTTC.

The chain joins TRBV28 to TRBJ1-4, with a weak D call TRBD1 (5 bases). CDR1 and CDR2 (germline): MDHEN, SYDVKM. V was clipped by 6 bases and J by 6 bases, with 17 bases between them. The CDR3 loop spans 15 amino acids. The CDR3 loop reads CASSNGGTGYEKLFF. For the CDR3, the DNA is TGTGCCAGCAGCAATGGCGGGACCGGGTATGAAAAACTGTTTTTT.

This clone has a handful of counts. The chain couples TRBV29-1 to TRBJ1-2, with D maybe TRBD1 (5 bases). Between the trimmed V and J ends, which lost 1 base and 5 bases, there was a span of 29 bases. Per the germline V gene, CDR1 is SQVTM and CDR2 is ANQGSEA. The CDR3 runs to 19 residues. CDR3 sequence: CSVEGRVLNSNYEQYGYTF. Here the CDR3 DNA reads TGCAGCGTTGAAGGCAGGGTGTTAAATTCTAACTATGAACAGTATGGCTACACCTTC.

The V gene is TRBV4-2, the J gene TRBJ1-2; 7 bases match TRBD1. V shed 3 bases, J shed 8 bases, and the junction held 36 bases outside the gene matches. The CDR3 is made up of 23 amino acids. The germline CDR1 and CDR2 sequences are LGHNA and YNFKEQ. CDR3 DNA: TGTGCCAGCAGCCATCACCCTGGGGGACAGAGGAAGGGGCCGGGCGGGAAGGCAGACGGCTACACCTTC. This sequence encodes CASSHHPGGQRKGPGGKADGYTF.

CDR3 sequence reads: CASSEDRGFYEQYF. In DNA, the CDR3 is TGTGCCAGCAGTGAAGACAGGGGATTCTACGAGCAGTACTTC. This sequence joins TRBV2 and TRBJ2-7; 7 nucleotides agree with TRBD1. CDR3 length equals 14 residues. Germline lookup yields CDR1 SNHLY and CDR2 FYNNEI. V lost 1 base to trimming and J lost 3 bases; unmatched junction nucleotides: 3.

The chain links TRBV15 to TRBJ2-7; D may be TRBD2 (6 bases). This CDR3 comprises 17 residues. V was trimmed by 1 base and J by 4 bases, leaving 20 bases between them. CDR1 and CDR2 (germline): LNHNV, YYDKDF (reference sequence). CDR3 protein: CATSRGSRSGLLYEQYF. The CDR3 region has the DNA TGTGCCACCAGCAGAGGGTCTCGGAGCGGGCTGCTTTACGAGCAGTACTTC.

This clone has more than one count but fewer than ten. The V call is TRBV9, the J call TRBJ2-1, with TRBD2 matching over 14 bases. Germline CDR1 and CDR2: SGDLS and YYNGEE. V dropped 0 bases and J dropped 4; count of bases not matched to a gene: 12. The CDR3 contains 20 residues. The CDR3 protein is CASSVVGQGTSGSRYNEQFF. CDR3 nucleotides: TGTGCCAGCAGCGTAGTAGGACAGGGGACTAGCGGGAGCAGGTACAATGAGCAGTTCTTC.

This chain joins TRBV5-1 and TRBJ1-2; a possible D gene is TRBD1 (5 bases). This CDR3 region has 14 residues. From germline, CDR1 is SGHRS and CDR2 YFSETQ. Trimming stripped 2 bases from V and 3 bases from J, with 11 bases between. CDR3 bases: TGCGCCAGCAGCTTTGTCGGGGGTGACTATGGCTACACCTTC. This sequence encodes CASSFVGGDYGYTF.

The chain employs TRBV27 and TRBJ1-2; D perhaps matches TRBD1 (5 bases). The CDR3 spans 14 residues. Germline CDR1 is MNHEY and CDR2 is SMNVEV (reference sequence). With 5 bases removed from V and 4 bases from J, the gap between germline ends came to 14 bases. The CDR3 reads CASSGGGGSYGYTF. CDR3 DNA sequence: TGTGCCAGCAGTGGGGGTGGGGGGTCCTATGGCTACACCTTC.

The CDR3 region is CASSPRGRAEAFF. CDR3 DNA: TGTGCCAGCAGCCCAAGGGGCAGGGCTGAAGCTTTCTTT. The rearrangement joins TRBV6-6 to TRBJ1-1, with D maybe TRBD1 (5 bases). Germline V gene sequence: CDR1 MNHNY, CDR2 SVGAGI (reference sequence). With 6 bases removed from V and 6 bases from J, the gap between germline ends came to 14 bases. The CDR3 has 13 residues.